The rows below give T cell receptor beta chains drawn from one sample of a study of Ad26.COV2.S vaccination and SARS-CoV-2 variants. Clones were sequenced by immunoSEQ multiplex PCR, and TCRdb holds only the in-frame ones, with some missing. Counted here are more than 400,000 clones, 92% occurring once; the ten biggest clones make up around 1.7%. Source: peripheral blood, taken in a trial of Ad26.COV2.S vaccine versus placebo. The receptors originated from a person between 18 and 59 years old who received the Ad26.COV2.S COVID-19 vaccine or a placebo. Each CDR3 is given with its conserved first and last residue. Fields, in order: V gene, clone size, D gene, J gene, CDR3 protein, CDR3 DNA. A D gene is named only where the DNA matches it firmly. Expanded clones are given a class, and other clones once, few, many or no size at all.

v_call: TRBV30
clone_size: .
d_call: TRBD1
j_call: TRBJ1-2
cdr3_aa: CACHGQGRNYGYTF
cdr3_nt: TGTGCCTGCCACGGACAGGGGAGGAACTATGGCTACACCTTC

v_call: TRBV14
clone_size: .
d_call: .
j_call: TRBJ2-7
cdr3_aa: CASSQDWRLEQYF
cdr3_nt: TGTGCCAGCAGCCAAGATTGGCGGCTCGAGCAGTACTTC

v_call: TRBV29-1
clone_size: .
d_call: TRBD1
j_call: TRBJ1-2
cdr3_aa: CSVGQGGYGYTF
cdr3_nt: TGCAGCGTTGGACAGGGAGGCTATGGCTACACCTTC

v_call: TRBV19
clone_size: few
d_call: TRBD1
j_call: TRBJ1-1
cdr3_aa: CASTGGLTEAFF
cdr3_nt: TGTGCCAGTACAGGGGGACTGACTGAAGCTTTCTTT

v_call: TRBV6-1
clone_size: .
d_call: TRBD1
j_call: TRBJ2-3
cdr3_aa: CASSERDREPTDTQYF
cdr3_nt: TGTGCCAGCAGTGAAAGGGACAGGGAGCCCACAGATACGCAGTATTTT

v_call: TRBV3-1/TRBV3-2
clone_size: .
d_call: .
j_call: TRBJ1-1
cdr3_aa: CASNKITGISAEAFF
cdr3_nt: TGTGCCAGCAACAAAATCACAGGTATCAGCGCTGAAGCTTTCTTT

v_call: TRBV9
clone_size: .
d_call: TRBD1
j_call: TRBJ2-3
cdr3_aa: CASSGATGGTDTQYF
cdr3_nt: TGTGCCAGCAGCGGGGCGACAGGGGGCACAGATACGCAGTATTTT

v_call: TRBV19
clone_size: once
d_call: .
j_call: TRBJ2-1
cdr3_aa: CASSYSGLHSSYNEQFF
cdr3_nt: TGTGCCAGTAGTTATAGCGGCCTCCACAGCTCCTACAATGAGCAGTTCTTC

v_call: TRBV12-3/TRBV12-4
clone_size: .
d_call: .
j_call: TRBJ2-7
cdr3_aa: CASSPRGGDEQYF
cdr3_nt: TGTGCCAGCAGCCCGAGGGGGGGCGATGAGCAGTACTTC

v_call: TRBV6-5
clone_size: .
d_call: .
j_call: TRBJ1-2
cdr3_aa: CASRVTGQNGYTF
cdr3_nt: TGTGCCAGCCGGGTCACGGGGCAGAATGGCTACACCTTC

v_call: TRBV4-3
clone_size: .
d_call: .
j_call: TRBJ2-2
cdr3_aa: CASSPLTGELFF
cdr3_nt: TGCGCCAGCAGCCCCCTCACCGGGGAGCTGTTTTTT

v_call: TRBV9
clone_size: .
d_call: .
j_call: TRBJ1-2
cdr3_aa: CASSVVGANYGYTF
cdr3_nt: TGTGCCAGCAGCGTAGTAGGGGCTAACTATGGCTACACCTTC

v_call: TRBV7-6
clone_size: .
d_call: .
j_call: TRBJ2-7
cdr3_aa: CASSFQGGGMWEQYF
cdr3_nt: TGTGCCAGCAGCTTCCAGGGTGGGGGAATGTGGGAGCAGTACTTC

v_call: TRBV6-2/TRBV6-3
clone_size: .
d_call: TRBD1
j_call: TRBJ1-2
cdr3_aa: CASSYGTARTGPHGDYGYTF
cdr3_nt: TGTGCCAGCAGTTACGGTACGGCGAGGACAGGGCCCCACGGGGACTATGGCTACACCTTC

v_call: TRBV7-2
clone_size: .
d_call: TRBD1
j_call: TRBJ2-7
cdr3_aa: CASSSSSGTGVYEQYF
cdr3_nt: TGTGCCAGCAGCTCTTCCTCCGGGACAGGGGTTTACGAGCAGTACTTC

v_call: TRBV18
clone_size: .
d_call: .
j_call: TRBJ1-3
cdr3_aa: CASSPQGSDGNTIYF
cdr3_nt: TGTGCCAGCTCACCCCAGGGTTCGGATGGAAACACCATATATTTT

v_call: TRBV19
clone_size: .
d_call: TRBD1
j_call: TRBJ1-2
cdr3_aa: CASSLRTGGYGYTF
cdr3_nt: TGTGCCAGTAGTCTACGGACAGGGGGCTATGGCTACACCTTC

v_call: TRBV9
clone_size: .
d_call: .
j_call: TRBJ2-1
cdr3_aa: CASSVGEAGMDNEQFF
cdr3_nt: TGTGCCAGCAGCGTAGGGGAAGCGGGCATGGACAATGAGCAGTTCTTC

v_call: TRBV6-5
clone_size: .
d_call: .
j_call: TRBJ1-1
cdr3_aa: CASNPSMNTEAFF
cdr3_nt: TGTGCCAGCAATCCGTCCATGAACACTGAAGCTTTCTTT

v_call: TRBV9
clone_size: .
d_call: .
j_call: TRBJ2-1
cdr3_aa: CASSPNGYNEQFF
cdr3_nt: TGTGCCAGCAGCCCAAATGGGTACAATGAGCAGTTCTTC

v_call: TRBV6-5
clone_size: .
d_call: .
j_call: TRBJ2-6
cdr3_aa: CASSYSWGLGANVLTF
cdr3_nt: TGTGCCAGCAGTTACTCGTGGGGGCTTGGGGCCAACGTCCTGACTTTC

v_call: TRBV28
clone_size: .
d_call: .
j_call: TRBJ2-7
cdr3_aa: CASSLPGLVTYEQYF
cdr3_nt: TGTGCCAGCAGTTTACCCGGACTGGTCACCTACGAGCAGTACTTC

v_call: TRBV5-1
clone_size: .
d_call: .
j_call: TRBJ2-3
cdr3_aa: CASSSLPPTGTDTQYF
cdr3_nt: TGCGCCAGCAGCTCCCTCCCGCCAACCGGCACAGATACGCAGTATTTT

v_call: TRBV4-3
clone_size: once
d_call: .
j_call: TRBJ2-1
cdr3_aa: CASSQGHGLNEQFF
cdr3_nt: TGCGCCAGCAGCCAAGGGCACGGACTGAATGAGCAGTTCTTC

v_call: TRBV19
clone_size: .
d_call: TRBD1
j_call: TRBJ1-5
cdr3_aa: CASSNRPTGISNQPQHF
cdr3_nt: TGTGCCAGTAGTAACCGCCCGACAGGGATTAGCAATCAGCCCCAGCATTTT

v_call: TRBV6-1
clone_size: .
d_call: .
j_call: TRBJ1-2
cdr3_aa: CASSEWGPTYGYTF
cdr3_nt: TGTGCCAGCAGTGAGTGGGGGCCAACCTATGGCTACACCTTC

v_call: TRBV11-2
clone_size: .
d_call: TRBD2
j_call: TRBJ2-7
cdr3_aa: CASSLSTSAYEQYF
cdr3_nt: TGTGCCAGCAGCTTAAGTACTAGCGCCTACGAGCAGTACTTC

v_call: TRBV11-2
clone_size: .
d_call: TRBD2
j_call: TRBJ2-3
cdr3_aa: CACPGGPGDTQYF
cdr3_nt: TGTGCTTGCCCGGGGGGGCCGGGGGATACGCAGTATTTT

v_call: TRBV5-1
clone_size: .
d_call: .
j_call: TRBJ1-3
cdr3_aa: CASSRDSGNTIYF
cdr3_nt: TGCGCCAGCAGCCGGGACTCTGGAAACACCATATATTTT

v_call: TRBV18
clone_size: .
d_call: .
j_call: TRBJ1-6
cdr3_aa: CASSPPGGPSPLHF
cdr3_nt: TGTGCCAGCTCACCACCTGGGGGACCTTCACCCCTCCACTTT

v_call: TRBV18
clone_size: .
d_call: .
j_call: TRBJ1-5
cdr3_aa: CASSRGTLQPQHF
cdr3_nt: TGTGCCAGCTCACGGGGTACCCTCCAGCCCCAGCATTTT

v_call: TRBV7-2
clone_size: .
d_call: .
j_call: TRBJ2-6
cdr3_aa: CASSPRQVVVLTF
cdr3_nt: TGTGCCAGCAGCCCTCGACAGGTAGTCGTCCTGACTTTC

v_call: TRBV30
clone_size: .
d_call: .
j_call: TRBJ1-3
cdr3_aa: CAYSEQGTGNTIYF
cdr3_nt: TGTGCCTACAGCGAGCAGGGAACTGGAAACACCATATATTTT

v_call: TRBV14
clone_size: .
d_call: TRBD1
j_call: TRBJ1-1
cdr3_aa: CASSPWTGGRNTEAFF
cdr3_nt: TGTGCCAGCAGCCCCTGGACAGGGGGCAGGAACACTGAAGCTTTCTTT

v_call: TRBV4-3
clone_size: .
d_call: .
j_call: TRBJ2-1
cdr3_aa: CASSQDFAATYNEQFF
cdr3_nt: TGCGCCAGCAGCCAAGATTTCGCAGCTACCTACAATGAGCAGTTCTTC

v_call: TRBV4-3
clone_size: .
d_call: TRBD2
j_call: TRBJ2-2
cdr3_aa: CASSQEWTSGYTGELFF
cdr3_nt: TGCGCCAGCAGCCAAGAGTGGACTAGCGGCTACACCGGGGAGCTGTTTTTT

v_call: TRBV28
clone_size: .
d_call: .
j_call: TRBJ2-5
cdr3_aa: CASSHPRTVRNQETQYF
cdr3_nt: TGTGCCAGCAGTCACCCCAGGACAGTCAGAAACCAAGAGACCCAGTACTTC

v_call: TRBV19
clone_size: .
d_call: .
j_call: TRBJ2-3
cdr3_aa: CATSGQWGADTQYF
cdr3_nt: TGTGCCACCTCGGGGCAGTGGGGAGCAGATACGCAGTATTTT

v_call: TRBV7-9
clone_size: .
d_call: .
j_call: TRBJ1-1
cdr3_aa: CASSLTGNTEAFF
cdr3_nt: TGTGCCAGCAGCTTAACAGGGAACACTGAAGCTTTCTTT

v_call: TRBV18
clone_size: .
d_call: TRBD1
j_call: TRBJ1-1
cdr3_aa: CASSLNRDRGAFF
cdr3_nt: TGTGCCAGCTCACTTAACCGGGACAGGGGAGCTTTCTTT

v_call: TRBV28
clone_size: .
d_call: .
j_call: TRBJ1-1
cdr3_aa: CASRGRRNVLAFF
cdr3_nt: TGTGCCAGCAGGGGACGGCGAAATGTTTTAGCTTTCTTT

v_call: TRBV27
clone_size: .
d_call: TRBD1
j_call: TRBJ1-6
cdr3_aa: CATADRDYNSPLHF
cdr3_nt: TGTGCCACCGCCGACAGGGACTATAATTCACCCCTCCACTTT

v_call: TRBV18
clone_size: .
d_call: TRBD1
j_call: TRBJ1-1
cdr3_aa: CASSPRDRVTEAFF
cdr3_nt: TGTGCCAGCTCACCCCGGGACAGGGTAACTGAAGCTTTCTTT

v_call: TRBV4-1
clone_size: .
d_call: .
j_call: TRBJ1-5
cdr3_aa: CASSQVGQFGQPQHF
cdr3_nt: TGCGCCAGCAGCCAAGTAGGACAGTTCGGTCAGCCCCAGCATTTT

v_call: TRBV10-1
clone_size: .
d_call: .
j_call: TRBJ2-3
cdr3_aa: CASSEGGAADTQYF
cdr3_nt: TGCGCCAGCAGTGAAGGTGGTGCAGCAGATACGCAGTATTTT

v_call: TRBV9
clone_size: .
d_call: .
j_call: TRBJ2-3
cdr3_aa: CASGGSSTDTQYF
cdr3_nt: TGTGCCAGCGGGGGTTCTAGCACAGATACGCAGTATTTT

v_call: TRBV27
clone_size: .
d_call: .
j_call: TRBJ2-2
cdr3_aa: CASSSVDTGELFF
cdr3_nt: TGTGCCAGCAGTTCGGTAGACACCGGGGAGCTGTTTTTT

v_call: TRBV15
clone_size: once
d_call: .
j_call: TRBJ1-2
cdr3_aa: CATSREGRDGFDNYGYTF
cdr3_nt: TGTGCCACCAGCAGAGAGGGCAGGGACGGGTTCGATAACTATGGCTACACCTTC

v_call: TRBV4-3
clone_size: .
d_call: .
j_call: TRBJ1-2
cdr3_aa: CASSQGQMGLGYGYTF
cdr3_nt: TGCGCCAGCAGCCAAGGACAAATGGGGCTAGGGTATGGCTACACCTTC

v_call: TRBV7-6
clone_size: .
d_call: TRBD2
j_call: TRBJ2-7
cdr3_aa: CASSLGASGSYEQYF
cdr3_nt: TGTGCCAGCAGCTTAGGTGCTAGCGGGTCCTACGAGCAGTACTTC

v_call: TRBV6-5
clone_size: .
d_call: .
j_call: TRBJ1-1
cdr3_aa: CAREGRRNTEAFF
cdr3_nt: TGTGCCAGAGAGGGGCGTAGGAACACTGAAGCTTTCTTT

v_call: TRBV24-1
clone_size: .
d_call: TRBD1
j_call: TRBJ2-2
cdr3_aa: CATSDSFTLDRGRAGELFF
cdr3_nt: TGTGCCACCAGTGATTCATTTACTCTGGACAGGGGGCGGGCCGGGGAGCTGTTTTTT

v_call: TRBV12-3/TRBV12-4
clone_size: .
d_call: TRBD1
j_call: TRBJ1-6
cdr3_aa: CASSDQTGPLHF
cdr3_nt: TGTGCCAGCAGTGATCAGACAGGGCCCCTCCACTTT

v_call: TRBV5-4
clone_size: .
d_call: TRBD1
j_call: TRBJ2-3
cdr3_aa: CASGLQGAHITDTQYF
cdr3_nt: TGTGCCAGCGGCCTACAGGGGGCTCACATCACAGATACGCAGTATTTT

v_call: TRBV5-6
clone_size: .
d_call: TRBD1
j_call: TRBJ2-2
cdr3_aa: CASSQPGTGGARAGELFF
cdr3_nt: TGTGCCAGCAGCCAGCCCGGGACAGGGGGCGCAAGGGCCGGGGAGCTGTTTTTT

v_call: TRBV5-1
clone_size: .
d_call: .
j_call: TRBJ2-2
cdr3_aa: CASSARTAGELFF
cdr3_nt: TGCGCCAGCAGCGCCCGGACGGCCGGGGAGCTGTTTTTT

v_call: TRBV7-2
clone_size: .
d_call: TRBD2
j_call: TRBJ2-1
cdr3_aa: CASSLASGLAGSNEQFF
cdr3_nt: TGTGCCAGCAGCTTAGCTAGTGGGCTAGCGGGGAGCAATGAGCAGTTCTTC

v_call: TRBV28
clone_size: .
d_call: TRBD1
j_call: TRBJ1-1
cdr3_aa: CASSSGTGKNTEAFF
cdr3_nt: TGTGCCAGCAGTTCCGGGACAGGAAAGAACACTGAAGCTTTCTTT